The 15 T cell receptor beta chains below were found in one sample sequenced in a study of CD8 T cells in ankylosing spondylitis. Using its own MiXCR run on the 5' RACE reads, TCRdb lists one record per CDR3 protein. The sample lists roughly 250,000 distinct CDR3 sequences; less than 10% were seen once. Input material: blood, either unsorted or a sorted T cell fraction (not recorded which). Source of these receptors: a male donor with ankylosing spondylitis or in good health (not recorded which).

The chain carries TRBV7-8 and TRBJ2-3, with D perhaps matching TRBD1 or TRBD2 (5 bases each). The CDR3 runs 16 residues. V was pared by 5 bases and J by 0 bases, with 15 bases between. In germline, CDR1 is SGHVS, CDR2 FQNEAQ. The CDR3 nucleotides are TGTGCCAGCAGCCCCTTATGGGGGAGAAGCACAGATACGCAGTATTTT. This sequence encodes CASSPLWGRSTDTQYF.

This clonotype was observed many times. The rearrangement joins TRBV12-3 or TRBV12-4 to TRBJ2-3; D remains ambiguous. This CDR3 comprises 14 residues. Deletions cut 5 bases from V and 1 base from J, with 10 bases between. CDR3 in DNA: TGTGCCAGCAGTATTAGACTTGGCACAGATACGCAGTATTTT. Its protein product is CASSIRLGTDTQYF.

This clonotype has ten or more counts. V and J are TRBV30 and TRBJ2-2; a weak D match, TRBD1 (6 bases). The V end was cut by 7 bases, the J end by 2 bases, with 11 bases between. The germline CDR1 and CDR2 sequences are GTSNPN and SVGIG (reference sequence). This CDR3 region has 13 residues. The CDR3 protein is CAFEGVNTGELFF. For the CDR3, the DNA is TGTGCCTTCGAGGGGGTAAACACCGGGGAGCTGTTTTTT.

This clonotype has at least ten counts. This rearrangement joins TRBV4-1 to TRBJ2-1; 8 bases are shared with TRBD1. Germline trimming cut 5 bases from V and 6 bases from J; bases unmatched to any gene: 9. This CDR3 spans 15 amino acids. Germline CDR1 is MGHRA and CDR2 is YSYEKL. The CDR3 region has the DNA TGCGCCAGCAGCGAATTTGGACAGGGTGGCAATGAGCAGTTCTTC. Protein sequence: CASSEFGQGGNEQFF.

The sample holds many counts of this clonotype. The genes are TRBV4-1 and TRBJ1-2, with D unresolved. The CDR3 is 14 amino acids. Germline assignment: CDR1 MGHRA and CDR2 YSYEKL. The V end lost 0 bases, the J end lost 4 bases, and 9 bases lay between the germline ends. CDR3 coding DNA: TGCGCCAGCAGCCAAGAAGGTTTTGGCTATGGCTACACCTTC. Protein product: CASSQEGFGYGYTF.

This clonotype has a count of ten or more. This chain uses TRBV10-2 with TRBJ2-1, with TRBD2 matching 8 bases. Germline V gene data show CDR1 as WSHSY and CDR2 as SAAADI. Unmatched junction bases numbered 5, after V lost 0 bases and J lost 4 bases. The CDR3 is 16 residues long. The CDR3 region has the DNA TGCGCCAGCAGTGAGTCAGCGGGAGTGCAATACAATGAGCAGTTCTTC. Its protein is CASSESAGVQYNEQFF.

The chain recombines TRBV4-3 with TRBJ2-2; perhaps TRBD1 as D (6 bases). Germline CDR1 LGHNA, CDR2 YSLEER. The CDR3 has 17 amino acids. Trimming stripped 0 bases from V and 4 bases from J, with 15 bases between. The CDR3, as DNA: TGCGCCAGCAGCCAAGATGGGGGCGGAGGTCTCACCGGGGAGCTGTTTTTT. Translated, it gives CASSQDGGGGLTGELFF.

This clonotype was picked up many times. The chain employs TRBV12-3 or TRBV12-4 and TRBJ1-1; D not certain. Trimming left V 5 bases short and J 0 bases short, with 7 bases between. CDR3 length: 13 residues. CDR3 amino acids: CASSNNLNTEAFF. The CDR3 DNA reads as TGTGCCAGCAGTAACAATCTGAACACTGAAGCTTTCTTT.

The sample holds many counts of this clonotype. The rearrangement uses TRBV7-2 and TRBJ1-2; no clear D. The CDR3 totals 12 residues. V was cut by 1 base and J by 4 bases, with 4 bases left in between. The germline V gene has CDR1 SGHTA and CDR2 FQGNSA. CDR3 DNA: TGTGCCAGCAGCTTAGGGACCTATGGCTACACCTTC. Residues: CASSLGTYGYTF.

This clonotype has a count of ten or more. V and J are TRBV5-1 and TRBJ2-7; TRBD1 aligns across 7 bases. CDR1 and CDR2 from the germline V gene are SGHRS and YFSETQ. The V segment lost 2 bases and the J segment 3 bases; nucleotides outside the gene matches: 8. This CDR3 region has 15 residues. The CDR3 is CASSFGQVRGYEQYF. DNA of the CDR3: TGCGCCAGCAGCTTCGGACAGGTCAGAGGCTACGAGCAGTACTTC.

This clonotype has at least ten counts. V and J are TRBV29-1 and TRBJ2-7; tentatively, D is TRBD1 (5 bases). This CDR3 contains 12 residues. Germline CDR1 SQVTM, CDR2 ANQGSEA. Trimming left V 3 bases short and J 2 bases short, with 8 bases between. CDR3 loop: CSVESGPYEQYF. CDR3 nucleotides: TGCAGCGTTGAGTCAGGGCCCTACGAGCAGTACTTC.

The CDR3 region is CASSLHGTKNIQYF. CDR3 DNA: TGTGCCAGCAGCTTACACGGGACCAAAAACATTCAGTACTTC. The genes are TRBV7-2 and TRBJ2-4; a weak D match, TRBD2 (5 bases). The CDR3 contains 14 residues. V lost 2 bases to trimming and J lost 2 bases, with 7 bases between them. Per germline, CDR1 SGHTA and CDR2 FQGNSA.

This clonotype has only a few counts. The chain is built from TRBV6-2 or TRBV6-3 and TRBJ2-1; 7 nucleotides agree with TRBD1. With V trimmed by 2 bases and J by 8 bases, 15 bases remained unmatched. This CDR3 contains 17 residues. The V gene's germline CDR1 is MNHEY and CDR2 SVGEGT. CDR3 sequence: CASSYLQDRAGLDEQFF. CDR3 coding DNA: TGTGCCAGCAGTTACCTCCAAGACAGGGCAGGTTTGGATGAGCAGTTCTTC.

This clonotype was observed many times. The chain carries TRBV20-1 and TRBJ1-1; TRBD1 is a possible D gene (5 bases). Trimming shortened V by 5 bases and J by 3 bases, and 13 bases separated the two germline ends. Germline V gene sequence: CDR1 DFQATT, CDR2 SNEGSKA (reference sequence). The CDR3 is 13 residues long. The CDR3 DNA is TGCAGTGCTGTCCCCGGGACTTACACTGAAGCTTTCTTT. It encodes CSAVPGTYTEAFF.

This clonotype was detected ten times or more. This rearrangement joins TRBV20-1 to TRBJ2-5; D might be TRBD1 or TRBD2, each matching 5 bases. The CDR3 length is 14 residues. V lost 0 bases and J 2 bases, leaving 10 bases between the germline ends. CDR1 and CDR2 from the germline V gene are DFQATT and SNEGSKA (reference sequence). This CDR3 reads CSARDGTGQETQYF. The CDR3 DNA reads TGCAGTGCTAGAGATGGGACGGGGCAAGAGACCCAGTACTTC.